Listed here are 27 T cell receptor beta chains from one sample, sequenced in a study of T cells after yellow fever vaccination. MiXCR, run by TCRdb on the 5' RACE reads, gives a single entry per CDR3 protein. The table shows approximately 300,000 distinct CDR3 sequences, with 8.7% occurring only once. The starting material was PBMCs, obtained on the day of the first yellow fever vaccination. These receptor sequences come from a man aged 18-30 years who received the YFV17D yellow fever vaccine.

This clonotype turned up a few times. The chain recombines TRBV3-1 with TRBJ1-5; D ambiguous. Germline CDR1 is LGHDT and CDR2 is YNNKEL (reference sequence). The germline V and J ends were trimmed by 0 bases and 5 bases, with 5 bases remaining between them. The CDR3 consists of 13 residues. CDR3 sequence: CASSQDGDQPQHF. For the CDR3, the DNA is TGTGCCAGCAGCCAAGATGGCGATCAGCCCCAGCATTTT.

In its sample, this clonotype was seen a few times. This rearrangement joins TRBV10-3 to TRBJ1-4; 7 bases fit TRBD1. Germline V CDR1 and CDR2: ENHRY, SYGVKD. The CDR3 contains 12 residues. V shed 10 bases, J shed 4 bases, and the junction held 3 bases outside the gene matches. In nucleotides, the CDR3 is TGTGCCACAGGGGGAGTTAATGAAAAACTGTTTTTT. This codes for CATGGVNEKLFF.

This clonotype occurred many times. This rearrangement joins TRBV7-2 to TRBJ2-1; possible D gene TRBD2, 7 bases. The CDR3 has 15 residues. The V gene lost 2 bases and the J gene lost 8 bases, with 16 bases spanning the gap. CDR1 is SGHTA and CDR2 is FQGNSA in the germline V gene. For the CDR3, the DNA is TGTGCCAGCAGCTTATTCAATGGGGGGGCATATGAGCAGTTCTTC. It encodes CASSLFNGGAYEQFF.

This clonotype was recorded at least ten times. The chain is built from TRBV21-1 and TRBJ2-2; the tabulated D call, TRBD2, remains unverified against the DNA. TRBV21-1 corresponds to a pseudogene. There are 18 residues in the CDR3. CDR3 bases: TGTGCCAGCAGCAAACTGGGGACTAGCGGTGGGGAAACCGGGGAGCTGTTTTTT. Residues: CASSKLGTSGGETGELFF.

This clonotype was counted at least ten times. The chain couples TRBV6-2 or TRBV6-3 to TRBJ1-1; the D gene is possibly TRBD1 (5 bases). Germline assignment: CDR1 MNHEY and CDR2 SVGEGT. The CDR3 contains 13 residues. V was cut by 2 bases and J by 5 bases, with 9 bases left in between. The CDR3 sequence: CASSYIGGTEAFF. CDR3 DNA: TGTGCCAGCAGTTACATCGGGGGGACTGAAGCTTTCTTT.

This clonotype was recorded many times. V and J are TRBV4-3 and TRBJ2-2, with unresolved D. V gave up 0 bases and J gave up 4 bases, with 12 bases separating them. The CDR3 contains 16 residues. Germline-derived CDR1 and CDR2 are LGHNA and YSLEER. The CDR3 sequence: CASSQEKGLRTGELFF. CDR3 coding DNA: TGCGCCAGCAGCCAAGAGAAGGGTCTGCGCACCGGGGAGCTGTTTTTT.

Ten or more counts support this clonotype. V and J are TRBV6-4 and TRBJ2-3; no reliable D call. Germline V gene lookup returns CDR1 MRHNA and CDR2 SNTAGT. The ends were cut back, 2 bases at V and 2 bases at J, with 8 bases in the middle. The CDR3 is made up of 14 amino acids. The CDR3 sequence is CASSDGIDTDTQYF. CDR3 nucleotide sequence: TGTGCCAGCAGTGACGGGATCGACACAGATACGCAGTATTTT.

This clonotype was found many times. The CDR3 nucleotides are TGTGCCAGCAGCCCATCGGGACACCTTAGCACAGATACGCAGTATTTT. Translation gives CASSPSGHLSTDTQYF. V gene TRBV7-2 combines with J gene TRBJ2-3, with a weak D call TRBD1 (6 bases). CDR1 and CDR2 (germline): SGHTA, FQGNSA. Deletions cut 5 bases from V and 0 bases from J, with 15 bases between. This CDR3 region has 16 residues.

This clonotype was recorded a few times. The chain combines TRBV20-1 with TRBJ1-2, with D perhaps TRBD1 (6 bases). The germline V gene has CDR1 DFQATT and CDR2 SNEGSKA (reference sequence). Trimming cost V 3 bases and J 6 bases, with 11 bases left between them. The CDR3 extends over 12 amino acids. CDR3 nucleotide sequence: TGCAGTGCTAGCGGACAGACGAATGGCTACACCTTC. Residues: CSASGQTNGYTF.

The chain is built from TRBV5-1 and TRBJ2-7, with 10 bases aligning to TRBD1. The CDR3 is made up of 14 amino acids. The V gene end was trimmed by 2 bases and the J gene end by 7 bases; junction bases not matched to a gene: 6. Per the germline V gene, CDR1 is SGHRS and CDR2 is YFSETQ. The CDR3 loop reads CASSFRQGAREQYF. For the CDR3, the DNA is TGCGCCAGCAGCTTTCGACAGGGGGCTCGGGAGCAGTACTTC.

The rearrangement links TRBV19 to TRBJ2-7; D gene ambiguous. V dropped 3 bases and J dropped 2 bases, with 8 bases sitting between them. From germline, CDR1 is LNHDA and CDR2 SQIVND (reference sequence). CDR3 length: 13 residues. The CDR3 DNA is TGTGCCAGTAGTATCGGCTTAGCCTACGAGCAGTACTTC. Amino acid sequence: CASSIGLAYEQYF.

This clonotype was seen at least ten times. V is TRBV27 and J is TRBJ2-5, with 7 bases lining up with TRBD1. The CDR3 contains 14 residues. J lost 7 bases, V lost 3 bases, and 8 bases had no gene match. Germline loops: CDR1 MNHEY, CDR2 SMNVEV (reference sequence). As DNA, the CDR3 is TGTGCCAGCAGTTTGAAGGGGGCCCCGCGGACCCAGTACTTC. Amino acids: CASSLKGAPRTQYF.

This clonotype was counted between two and nine times. This chain connects TRBV5-5 to TRBJ1-1; D unclear. V was trimmed by 4 bases and J by 1 base, leaving 11 bases between them. The CDR3 runs to 14 residues. Per the germline V gene, CDR1 is SGHKS and CDR2 is YYEKEE (reference sequence). The CDR3 DNA reads TGTGCCAGCAGCCGTGACATACGGAACACTGAAGCTTTCTTT. It encodes CASSRDIRNTEAFF.

V usage is TRBV15 and J usage is TRBJ2-5; tentatively, D is TRBD1 or TRBD2 (5 bases each). CDR3 size: 14 residues. Germline assignment: CDR1 LNHNV and CDR2 YYDKDF (reference sequence). V lost 7 bases to trimming and J lost 5 bases, with 17 bases between them. CDR3 sequence: CATNSRGSGETQYF. In nucleotides, the CDR3 is TGTGCCACCAATTCACGGGGCTCCGGGGAGACCCAGTACTTC.

This clonotype came up a few times. CDR3: CASSEVGQQEQFF. The CDR3 nucleotides are TGTGCCAGTAGCGAGGTGGGGCAGCAAGAGCAGTTCTTC. The rearrangement joins TRBV19 to TRBJ2-1, with D possibly TRBD1 on 5 matching bases. The CDR3 contains 13 residues. The germline V gene encodes CDR1 LNHDA and CDR2 SQIVND (reference sequence). Trimming removed 6 bases at V and 10 bases at J, with 16 bases between. Filled out from reference TRBV19 and TRBJ2-1, the complete variable domain reads DGGITQSPKYLFRKEGQNVTLSCEQNLNHDAMYWYRQDPGQGLRLIYYSQIVNDFQKGDIAEGYSVSREKKESFPLTVTSAQKNPTAFYLCASSEVGQQEQFFGPGTRLTVL.

The J gene is TRBJ2-7, the V gene TRBV15; a possible D gene is TRBD2 (6 bases). V was pared by 8 bases and J by 1 base, with 24 bases between. The CDR3 loop spans 17 amino acids. The germline V gene has CDR1 LNHNV and CDR2 YYDKDF (reference sequence). CDR3 region: CATPRPTENAGSYEQYV. As DNA, the CDR3 is TGTGCCACCCCCAGACCTACCGAAAACGCGGGGTCCTACGAGCAGTACGTC.

This clonotype was picked up a small number of times. The chain recombines TRBV4-1 with TRBJ2-7, with D hard to call. Trimming shortened V by 0 bases and J by 3 bases, and 12 bases separated the two germline ends. The CDR3 length is 15 residues. Germline CDR1 MGHRA, CDR2 YSYEKL. CDR3 sequence (DNA): TGCGCCAGCAGCCAAGAGTCCACCAAGGTCTACGAGCAGTACTTC. Translating it yields CASSQESTKVYEQYF.

About this clonotype: Mismatch with germline at one junction end may stem from a read error. The rearrangement uses TRBV19 and TRBJ1-4; no definite D call. The germline V gene encodes CDR1 LNHDA and CDR2 SQIVND (reference sequence). CDR3 length equals 18 residues. CDR3 loop: CANSIGWRSLFGKEKLFF. DNA of the CDR3: TGTGCCAATAGTATCGGATGGCGGTCCCTCTTCGGGAAGGAAAAACTGTTTTTT.

This clonotype was found a few times. The chain is built from TRBV5-1 and TRBJ1-2; 10 bases match TRBD1. The CDR3 runs to 16 residues. The V gene's germline CDR1 is SGHRS and CDR2 YFSETQ. V shed 0 bases, J shed 8 bases, and the junction held 10 bases outside the gene matches. This CDR3 is CASSLDGTGVWNGYTF. The DNA for the CDR3 is TGCGCCAGCAGCTTGGACGGGACAGGGGTCTGGAACGGCTACACCTTC.

V and J are TRBV18 and TRBJ1-5; D gene ambiguous. This CDR3 contains 15 residues. V lost 3 bases to trimming and J lost 2 bases, with 11 bases between them. CDR1 is KGHSH and CDR2 is LQKENI in the germline V gene. The CDR3 DNA reads as TGTGCCAGCTCACCTGAAGGGAATCGCAATCAGCCCCAGCATTTT. Translation gives CASSPEGNRNQPQHF. Full variable domain (remainder filled in from reference TRBV18 and TRBJ1-5): NAGVMQNPRHLVRRRGQEARLRCSPMKGHSHVYWYRQLPEEGLKFMVYLQKENIIDESGMPKERFSAEFPKEGPSILRIQQVVRGDSAAYFCASSPEGNRNQPQHFGDGTRLSIL.

The chain joins TRBV4-1 to TRBJ2-3; 9 nucleotides agree with TRBD2. This CDR3 has 17 residues. In germline, CDR1 is MGHRA, CDR2 YSYEKL. The J segment lost 7 bases and the V segment lost 0 bases, leaving 11 bases of the junction unmatched. The CDR3 reads CASSQERGLAGMYTQYF. CDR3 nucleotides: TGCGCCAGCAGCCAAGAGAGGGGGCTAGCGGGGATGTATACGCAGTATTTT.

V gene TRBV7-3 combines with J gene TRBJ1-3; tentatively, D is TRBD1 (6 bases). Trimming left V 6 bases short and J 0 bases short, with 15 bases between. Germline V gives CDR1 SGHTA, CDR2 FQGTGA. The CDR3 is 16 residues long. CDR3 protein: CASRQRQEFSGNTIYF. The CDR3 DNA is TGTGCCAGCAGACAACGACAGGAATTCTCTGGAAACACCATATATTTT.

This clonotype has a handful of counts. This rearrangement joins TRBV10-2 to TRBJ1-3; the D gene is possibly TRBD1 (6 bases). Germline-derived CDR1 and CDR2 are WSHSY and SAAADI. This CDR3 contains 14 residues. V was trimmed by 6 bases and J by 3 bases, leaving 12 bases between them. CDR3 in amino acids: CASRLTGVGNTIYF. The CDR3 coding sequence is TGCGCCAGCAGGCTGACAGGAGTTGGAAACACCATATATTTT.

The chain links TRBV20-1 to TRBJ1-1; 8 bases match TRBD1. CDR1 and CDR2 from the germline V gene are DFQATT and SNEGSKA (reference sequence). The CDR3 consists of 14 residues. J lost 7 bases, V lost 1 base, and 8 bases had no gene match. DNA of the CDR3: TGCAGTGCTAGAGGGACAGGGCTTGGCGTTGAAGCTTTCTTT. Translated, it gives CSARGTGLGVEAFF.

This clonotype was seen only a few times. The chain joins TRBV7-3 to TRBJ2-5; 8 bases fit TRBD2. This CDR3 is 14 amino acids long. The germline gives CDR1 SGHTA, CDR2 FQGTGA. V was clipped by 5 bases and J by 8 bases; unmatched bases: 10. The CDR3 DNA is TGTGCCAGCAGCAAGTATAGCGGGGAGGGAACCCAGTACTTC. It yields the protein CASSKYSGEGTQYF.

At least ten counts were recorded for this clonotype. CDR3 coding DNA: TGTGCCAGCAGTTACTCGGACATATGGGGACAGGGAGGCCGGTGGAACACCATATATTTT. Amino acids: CASSYSDIWGQGGRWNTIYF. This rearrangement joins TRBV6-2 or TRBV6-3 to TRBJ1-3, with 9 bases matching TRBD1. This CDR3 contains 20 residues. CDR1 is MNHEY and CDR2 is SVGEGT in the germline V gene. The V and J ends lost 0 bases and 7 bases, in that order; junction bases with no gene match: 19.

This clonotype has a handful of counts. This chain connects TRBV5-4 to TRBJ2-3; D could derive from TRBD1 or TRBD2 (5 bases each). The CDR3 extends over 15 amino acids. Per germline, CDR1 SGHNT and CDR2 YYREEE (reference sequence). Between the trimmed V and J ends, which lost 4 bases and 1 base, there was a span of 13 bases. CDR3 region: CASSPGTAGTDTQYF. CDR3 bases: TGTGCCAGCAGCCCTGGGACCGCAGGCACAGATACGCAGTATTTT.